This TCR beta chain comes out of a study of cytomegalovirus exposure and HLA in healthy donors. Across the study: The 550 to 800 first-cohort repertoires and the 95 to 150 validation repertoires shared the same platform, a later analysis reported. Whole-study findings and limits: Most TCR sequences were seen very rarely across donors, but some public TCRs occurred in many. Specific recognition of CMV antigens was confirmed in vitro for a few chains (all CMV-associated).

About this clone itself: Its antigen is undetermined.

CDR3 length: 13 amino acids. V lost 6 bases and J lost 4, with 12 bases in between. CDR1 is MNHEY, CDR2 SVGAGI, per germline. Using immunoSEQ multiplex PCR, the repertoire was profiled, and TCRdb retains in-frame clones only, with some absent. Here the sample spans around 300,000 clones, about 86% being singletons. This TCR was recovered from a woman under 30 in good health and CMV-seronegative. The genes are TRBV6-5 and TRBJ1-1; D is possibly TRBD1 (5 bases). The sequencing input was PBMCs. CDR3 sequence: CASSSTGFTEAFF. CDR3 sequence (DNA): TGTGCCAGCAGCTCAACAGGATTCACTGAAGCTTTCTTT.